Presented here are 9 T cell receptor beta chains from one specimen sequenced in a study of lymphopenia after photon versus proton radiotherapy. Only in-frame clones appear in the TCRdb table, and some are missing; sequencing was by immunoSEQ multiplex PCR. The sample has roughly 150,000 clones, roughly nine tenths seen once. Sequenced material: peripheral blood, taken from a patient treated with photon-based radiotherapy. The receptors originated from a middle-aged man with gastric cancer.

The chain has TRBV20-1 and TRBJ1-2; D gene uncertain. Trimming removed 2 bases from V and 5 bases from J, with 6 bases in between. There are 11 residues in the CDR3. The germline gives CDR1 DFQATT, CDR2 SNEGSKA (reference sequence). The CDR3: CSARMIYGYTF. The DNA of the CDR3 is TGCAGTGCTAGAATGATTTATGGCTACACCTTC.

A remark on this clone: Relative to the germline gene, one junction end is altered; a read error may explain this. Other DNA sequences in the same sample also yield this CDR3. The chain employs TRBV11-2 and TRBJ1-5; no definite D call. The length of the CDR3 is 14 residues. Germline-derived CDR1 and CDR2 are SGHAT and FQNNGV. This CDR3 is CASSLDLGNQPQHF. The CDR3, as DNA: TGTGCCAGCAGCCTAGATCTTGGGAATCAGCCCCAGCATTTT.

V gene TRBV21-1 combines with J gene TRBJ1-1; the table names TRBD1, a call not compared with the DNA. TRBV21-1 has pseudogene status. The CDR3 totals 14 residues. As DNA, the CDR3 is TGTGCCAGCAGCAAAGGGGGGCAGAACACTGAAGCTTTCTTT. Residues: CASSKGGQNTEAFF.

J is TRBJ2-5 and V is TRBV7-2; D is unclear. CDR1 and CDR2 (germline): SGHTA, FQGNSA. Trimming took off 3 bases at V and 7 bases at J, with 15 bases between the two ends. The CDR3 extends over 14 amino acids. The CDR3 region has the DNA TGTGCCAGCAGCTTGTTCATAGAACGTGCGACCCAGTACTTC. Translating gives CASSLFIERATQYF.

The V gene is TRBV27, the J gene TRBJ1-2; 12 bases agree with TRBD1. Unmatched junction bases numbered 13, after V lost 4 bases and J lost 7 bases. The CDR3 runs to 17 residues. Germline V gene lookup returns CDR1 MNHEY and CDR2 SMNVEV (reference sequence). CDR3 sequence (DNA): TGTGCCAGCAGTTCGATTATTCCGGGACAGGGGGCGATTGGCTACACCTTC. Amino acid sequence: CASSSIIPGQGAIGYTF.

The V call is TRBV2, the J call TRBJ1-5, with 7 bases lining up with TRBD1. The CDR3 is made up of 13 amino acids. Germline CDR1 SNHLY, CDR2 FYNNEI. The V gene end was trimmed by 8 bases and the J gene end by 6 bases; junction bases not matched to a gene: 7. CDR3 in amino acids: CASQGGGSQPQHF. The CDR3 bases are TGTGCCAGCCAGGGAGGGGGCAGTCAGCCCCAGCATTTT.

V gene TRBV7-3 combines with J gene TRBJ1-3; TRBD1 matches 8 bases. This CDR3 comprises 15 residues. V lost 5 bases and J lost 4; bases outside the gene matches: 7. Germline V gene data show CDR1 as SGHTA and CDR2 as FQGTGA. Here the CDR3 reads CASSPAGGSGNTIYF. The CDR3 DNA is TGTGCCAGCAGCCCGGCAGGGGGCTCCGGAAACACCATATATTTT.

The chain carries TRBV21-1 and TRBJ2-1; TRBD2 is the table's D call and was not checked against the DNA. TRBV21-1 corresponds to a pseudogene. The CDR3 runs to 13 residues. The CDR3 loop reads CASNGGRTDEQFF. In DNA, the CDR3 is TGTGCCAGCAATGGCGGGAGGACGGATGAGCAGTTCTTC.

The V call is TRBV4-2, the J call TRBJ2-3; no clear D. Germline CDR1 LGHNA, CDR2 YNFKEQ. Trimming shortened V by 0 bases and J by 1 base, and 11 bases separated the two germline ends. This CDR3 comprises 16 residues. CDR3 bases: TGTGCCAGCAGCCAAGATCCCGTACGCCGCACAGATACGCAGTATTTT. Translated: CASSQDPVRRTDTQYF.